The rows below give T cell receptor beta chains drawn from one sample of a study of blood T cell repertoires in COVID-19. The data were produced by immunoSEQ multiplex PCR, yet TCRdb's version contains in-frame clones alone and is incomplete. The sample holds 180,000 or so clones, 80% seen once. Sequences were obtained from PBMCs or T cells enriched from blood (not recorded which). These receptor sequences come from a man in his 60s who had been exposed to COVID-19. The CDR3 runs from the conserved cysteine through the conserved F or W. Each record gives: J gene, clone size, V gene, D gene, CDR3 protein, CDR3 DNA. A D gene is named only where the DNA matches it firmly. The size field is filled for only some rows; it gives once, few, many or a size class.

J: TRBJ2-2
size: once
V: TRBV24-1
D: NA
CDR3: CATRNRDTHTGELFF
DNA: TGTGCCACCCGGAACCGGGACACCCACACCGGGGAGCTGTTTTTT

J: TRBJ2-1
size: NA
V: TRBV24-1
D: TRBD2
CDR3: CATSDPPSGRGNEQFF
DNA: TGTGCCACCAGTGATCCCCCTAGCGGGAGAGGCAATGAGCAGTTCTTC

J: TRBJ2-7
size: NA
V: TRBV12-5
D: TRBD1
CDR3: CASGLETGPYEQYF
DNA: TGTGCTAGTGGTTTAGAGACAGGGCCTTACGAGCAGTACTTC

J: TRBJ1-1
size: NA
V: TRBV19
D: TRBD1
CDR3: CASSIVSGQAEAFF
DNA: TGTGCCAGTAGTATAGTTTCGGGACAGGCTGAAGCTTTCTTT

J: TRBJ2-7
size: NA
V: TRBV6-5
D: NA
CDR3: CASSRQPHEQYF
DNA: TGTGCCAGCAGTCGACAGCCGCACGAGCAGTACTTC

J: TRBJ1-6
size: NA
V: TRBV10-3
D: TRBD1
CDR3: CAISWGQAAVSPLHF
DNA: TGTGCCATCAGCTGGGGACAGGCGGCGGTGTCACCCCTCCACTTT

J: TRBJ2-5
size: NA
V: TRBV7-3
D: TRBD1
CDR3: CASSPPGQETQYF
DNA: TGTGCCAGCAGCCCACCGGGACAGGAGACCCAGTACTTC

J: TRBJ1-2
size: few
V: TRBV29-1
D: TRBD1
CDR3: CSVETGLNYGYTF
DNA: TGCAGCGTGGAGACAGGGCTAAACTATGGCTACACCTTC

J: TRBJ2-5
size: NA
V: TRBV7-2
D: TRBD1
CDR3: CASSSGQGVETQYF
DNA: TGTGCCAGCAGCTCCGGACAGGGGGTAGAGACCCAGTACTTC

J: TRBJ2-6
size: many
V: TRBV7-3
D: TRBD1
CDR3: CASSSSGQGISGANVLTF
DNA: TGTGCCAGCAGCTCGTCAGGACAGGGGATTTCTGGGGCCAACGTCCTGACTTTC

J: TRBJ2-5
size: NA
V: TRBV19
D: TRBD2
CDR3: CASSIASGGGETQYF
DNA: TGTGCCAGTAGTATAGCTTCGGGAGGGGGAGAGACCCAGTACTTC

J: TRBJ2-6
size: NA
V: TRBV10-1
D: TRBD1
CDR3: CASSKDRGRSGANVLTF
DNA: TGCGCCAGCAGCAAGGACAGGGGGCGGAGTGGGGCCAACGTCCTGACTTTC

J: TRBJ1-5
size: NA
V: TRBV7-9
D: TRBD1
CDR3: CASSMTGGQPQHF
DNA: TGTGCCAGCAGCATGACAGGGGGACAGCCCCAGCATTTT

J: TRBJ2-1
size: NA
V: TRBV4-2
D: NA
CDR3: CASSQLPATYNEQFF
DNA: TGTGCCAGCAGCCAATTGCCAGCGACCTACAATGAGCAGTTCTTC

J: TRBJ1-2
size: NA
V: TRBV7-9
D: NA
CDR3: CASSSTPQGGDGYTF
DNA: TGTGCCAGCAGCTCCACACCACAGGGCGGAGATGGCTACACCTTC

J: TRBJ2-7
size: few
V: TRBV3-1/TRBV3-2
D: TRBD2
CDR3: CASSPTSVFYEQYF
DNA: TGTGCCAGCAGCCCGACTAGCGTTTTCTACGAGCAGTACTTC

J: TRBJ2-2
size: once
V: TRBV5-8
D: TRBD1
CDR3: CASSLPRTGENTGELFF
DNA: TGTGCCAGCAGCCTGCCCAGGACAGGGGAAAACACCGGGGAGCTGTTTTTT

J: TRBJ1-3
size: once
V: TRBV6-1
D: NA
CDR3: CASSETGASSGNTIYF
DNA: TGTGCCAGCAGTGAAACTGGGGCGAGCTCTGGAAACACCATATATTTT

J: TRBJ2-4
size: NA
V: TRBV5-8
D: NA
CDR3: CASSRYRGGSIAKNIQYF
DNA: TGTGCCAGCAGCCGTTACCGTGGAGGATCAATAGCCAAAAACATTCAGTACTTC

J: TRBJ1-2
size: NA
V: TRBV5-1
D: NA
CDR3: CASSFLGAGYGYTF
DNA: TGCGCCAGCAGCTTTCTGGGGGCAGGGTATGGCTACACCTTC

J: TRBJ2-7
size: NA
V: TRBV19
D: TRBD1
CDR3: CASSIPNRQGTGQYF
DNA: TGTGCCAGTAGTATACCTAACCGACAGGGGACAGGGCAGTACTTC

J: TRBJ2-7
size: NA
V: TRBV5-6
D: TRBD1
CDR3: CASSLQGVSSYEQYF
DNA: TGTGCCAGCAGCTTACAGGGGGTCAGCTCCTACGAGCAGTACTTC

J: TRBJ2-1
size: NA
V: TRBV5-1
D: TRBD2
CDR3: CASSLESSGRSNEQFF
DNA: TGCGCCAGCAGCTTGGAATCTAGCGGGAGGTCTAATGAGCAGTTCTTC

J: TRBJ1-5
size: NA
V: TRBV19
D: NA
CDR3: CASSIGPGGNQPQHF
DNA: TGTGCCAGTAGTATAGGCCCGGGAGGCAATCAGCCCCAGCATTTT

J: TRBJ2-7
size: once
V: TRBV6-4
D: NA
CDR3: CASSVTFFSYEQYF
DNA: TGTGCCAGCAGTGTGACTTTCTTTTCCTACGAGCAGTACTTC

J: TRBJ2-1
size: NA
V: TRBV7-3
D: TRBD2
CDR3: CASSLSPSREVKFF
DNA: TGTGCCAGCAGCTTAAGTCCTAGCCGGGAGGTAAAGTTCTTC

J: TRBJ1-5
size: NA
V: TRBV6-4
D: NA
CDR3: CASSGEGAPHF
DNA: TGTGCCAGCAGTGGAGAAGGGGCCCCGCATTTT

J: TRBJ1-2
size: NA
V: TRBV19
D: NA
CDR3: CASSFGGNYGYTF
DNA: TGTGCCAGTAGTTTCGGGGGAAACTATGGCTACACCTTC

J: TRBJ2-7
size: NA
V: TRBV15
D: TRBD1
CDR3: CATSRATGTGTSEQYF
DNA: TGTGCCACCAGCAGAGCCACCGGGACAGGGACCAGCGAGCAGTACTTC

J: TRBJ1-6
size: few
V: TRBV5-1
D: NA
CDR3: CASREMITMYNSPLHF
DNA: TGCGCCAGCAGAGAGATGATCACGATGTATAATTCACCCCTCCACTTT

J: TRBJ2-3
size: NA
V: TRBV5-6
D: TRBD1
CDR3: CASRQTGDADTQYF
DNA: TGTGCCAGCAGGCAGACAGGGGATGCGGATACGCAGTATTTT

J: TRBJ2-6
size: NA
V: TRBV12-5
D: NA
CDR3: CASGLVGGSGANVLTF
DNA: TGTGCTAGTGGTTTGGTTGGAGGTTCTGGGGCCAACGTCCTGACTTTC

J: TRBJ1-2
size: NA
V: TRBV19
D: NA
CDR3: CASSIDAGSGGYTF
DNA: TGTGCCAGTAGTATAGACGCAGGGTCGGGTGGCTACACCTTC

J: TRBJ1-3
size: NA
V: TRBV7-2
D: NA
CDR3: CASSSQGRGAGNTIYF
DNA: TGTGCCAGCAGCTCTCAAGGGAGGGGTGCTGGAAACACCATATATTTT

J: TRBJ2-3
size: NA
V: TRBV18
D: NA
CDR3: CASSPPTGDGTQYF
DNA: TGTGCCAGCTCACCACCGACGGGGGATGGTACGCAGTATTTT

J: TRBJ2-7
size: NA
V: TRBV27
D: TRBD2
CDR3: CASRRLLAGSYEQYF
DNA: TGTGCCAGCAGAAGACTTCTAGCGGGCTCCTACGAGCAGTACTTC